This entry features one T cell receptor (beta chain) sequence. The sample belongs to a study of technical replicates of blood from four donors. The repertoire was sequenced with immunoSEQ multiplex PCR; TCRdb's copy has only in-frame clones and lacks some. The table records 95,000 to 100,000 clones, just over 95% of them present only once. Trimming took 7 bases from V and 5 from J, leaving 27 bases between them. The length of the CDR3 is 18 residues. Germline assignment: CDR1 SGHNT and CDR2 YENEEA. V gene TRBV11-3 combines with J gene TRBJ2-1; D is possibly TRBD2 (6 bases). The sequence derives from a human donor in good health. The sequencing sample was made of T cells isolated from PBMCs. The CDR3 loop reads CASTLFSLLAGPNNEQFF. Here the CDR3 DNA reads TGTGCCAGCACCTTGTTCTCCTTACTCGCGGGACCGAACAATGAGCAGTTCTTC.